The 3 T cell receptor beta chains presented below share a single source sample, sequenced in a study of PD-L1 blockade in urothelial cancer. The time point here: pretreatment peripheral blood. Sequenced by immunoSEQ multiplex PCR; TCRdb stores in-frame clones only, minus some. This table holds approximately 71,000 clones, around 84% found once. Sample: PBMCs, taken around atezolizumab (anti-PD-L1) treatment. These receptor sequences come from a woman in her 70s with urothelial cancer.

CDR3 nucleotides: TGTGCCAGCAGCTTAGACCCAGGTTCGGACTATGGCTACACCTTC. Its translation is CASSLDPGSDYGYTF. The chain recombines TRBV7-2 with TRBJ1-2; D gene uncertain. CDR3 length equals 15 residues. The germline CDR1 and CDR2 sequences are SGHTA and FQGNSA. The V gene lost 1 base and the J gene lost 3 bases, with 12 bases spanning the gap.

This sequence joins TRBV18 and TRBJ2-7; D might be TRBD1 (6 bases). The germline CDR1 and CDR2 sequences are KGHSH and LQKENI. The CDR3 is 13 residues long. The germline V and J ends were trimmed by 6 bases and 2 bases, with 11 bases remaining between them. The CDR3 region is CASSLGGTYEQYF. CDR3 DNA: TGTGCCAGCTCCCTAGGGGGAACCTACGAGCAGTACTTC.

The J gene is TRBJ2-7, the V gene TRBV29-1; no clear D gene. V lost 7 bases to trimming and J lost 1 base, with 11 bases between them. CDR3 length equals 12 residues. The germline CDR1 and CDR2 sequences are SQVTM and ANQGSEA. CDR3 region: CSATGRSYEQYF. CDR3 nucleotide sequence: TGCAGCGCCACTGGGCGTTCCTACGAGCAGTACTTC.